This TCR beta chain was documented in a study of blood T cell repertoires in COVID-19 (TCRdb year 2020). Some background on the complete study: Collaborator samples came from the United States, Italy and Spain and covered acute and convalescent phases of COVID-19. The prospective study material was composed of cDNA or gDNA derived from T cells, B-cell-depleted T cells, or PBMCs. Subjects who had been exposed to COVID-19, were actively infected with it, or had recovered from it provided the deeply sampled blood TCRbeta repertoires that made up the dataset. The repertoires were released in a freely available public database intended as a resource for research on the immune response to SARS-CoV-2. The samples were drawn from two sources: the first 160 participants of the ongoing ImmuneRACE study, and about 1,300 subjects contributed by 6 global collaborators. A de-identified subject ID, COVID-19 status, age in years and sex were almost always included in the sample metadata. HLA class I and class II types, where available, came from metadata supplied by the sample provider rather than from assay-based typing.

The paper as a whole reports these results and caveats: How much clinical and demographic metadata was included differed by source and by participant, and the metadata was provided uncurated.

Comment on this clone: No cognate antigen has been identified for it. No much larger clone is present one base from it, and per-base qualities are unavailable.

In the prospective study, participants were 18 to 89 years old, resided in 25 or so geographic areas of the United States, and were enrolled through a virtual design. In the prospective study, participants were assigned to cohorts based on the clinical history participants reported in a screening survey and a study questionnaire. Recovered participants in ImmuneRACE Cohort 3 were defined as having two consecutive negative NP/OP PCR tests, clearance from a healthcare professional, or resolution of symptoms. In the prospective study, mobile phlebotomists collected whole blood, serum and a nasopharyngeal or oropharyngeal swab from each participant. Over a roughly two-month period, participants in the prospective study had the option of providing additional blood draws and questionnaires. Before DNA extraction, prospective study blood samples were shipped either frozen or at room temperature. TCRbeta CDR3 regions were amplified from genomic DNA by means of the immunoSEQ Assay, a bias-controlled multiplex PCR. The published analysis was carried out like this. Within the assay, amplification of reference gene primers was used to estimate how many nucleated cells each sample contained. Sequence reads were collapsed and filtered to measure the absolute abundance of every unique TCRbeta CDR3 rearrangement. Productive Simpson clonality was computed per sample as the square root of Simpson's diversity index over productive rearrangements. As stored in TCRdb, this immuneACCESS dataset retains in-frame rearrangements with V and J assigned. A fraction of the clones does not appear; measured against another copy, unresolved V genes explain less than half of the discrepancy, and the remainder lacks a known reason. The DNA was the basis for D and trimming; V, J and clone size are from that table. This sample is represented by 200,000 or so clones; 70% to 90% of them were singletons. The ten largest clonotypes hold about 8.8% of the sample.

This TCR came from a woman aged 18 to 35 who had recovered from COVID-19. The sequenced material came from PBMCs or T cells enriched from blood (not recorded which).

The CDR3 corresponds to CASSFGVEAYGYTF. The nucleotide sequence is given as TGTGCCAGCAGTTTTGGGGTGGAGGCCTATGGCTACACCTTC. The chain was built from TRBV28 and TRBJ1-2, with the D gene uncertain. The CDR3 runs 14 residues from the cysteine to the phenylalanine. The read is trimmed to its CDR3 DNA, 42 bases read in frame from base 1. V is clipped by 3 bases and J by 4 bases, and the sequence between their germline boundaries is 12 bases long. The germline V gene gives CDR1 as MDHEN and CDR2 as SYDVKM.